The rows below give T cell receptor beta chains drawn from one sample of a study of cytomegalovirus exposure and HLA in healthy donors. Sequencing was performed with immunoSEQ multiplex PCR; in TCRdb, only in-frame clones are kept and a portion is missing. The data show 180,000 or so clones, 76% seen once. Input material: PBMCs. All receptors come from a female donor in good health and CMV-seronegative. Each CDR3 is given with its conserved first and last residue. A D gene is named only where the DNA matches it firmly. Clone size is stated in some rows and not others, as once, few, many or a class when expanded.

v_call: TRBV19; clone_size: NA; d_call: TRBD1; j_call: TRBJ2-7; cdr3_nt: TGTGCCAGTAGTACCCAGGGACAGGGGTCCTACGAGCAGTACTTC; cdr3_aa: CASSTQGQGSYEQYF
v_call: TRBV7-3; clone_size: NA; d_call: TRBD2; j_call: TRBJ2-1; cdr3_nt: TGTGCCAGCAGCCCCAGAGCGGGAGCGGATTACAATGAGCAGTTCTTC; cdr3_aa: CASSPRAGADYNEQFF
v_call: TRBV6-1; clone_size: NA; d_call: NA; j_call: TRBJ2-3; cdr3_nt: TGTGCCAGCAGTGAAGATCGAGCAGATACGCAGTATTTT; cdr3_aa: CASSEDRADTQYF
v_call: TRBV5-1; clone_size: once; d_call: NA; j_call: TRBJ1-1; cdr3_nt: TGCGCCAGCAGCCCAAAGACAGCCATGAACACTGAAGCTTTCTTT; cdr3_aa: CASSPKTAMNTEAFF
v_call: TRBV5-1; clone_size: NA; d_call: NA; j_call: TRBJ2-5; cdr3_nt: TGCGCCAGCAGCTTGGAGCGACGAAGAGAAGAGACCCAGTACTTC; cdr3_aa: CASSLERRREETQYF
v_call: TRBV2; clone_size: NA; d_call: TRBD1; j_call: TRBJ1-1; cdr3_nt: TGTGCCAGCTGGAGGGGACAGCTCACTGAAGCTTTCTTT; cdr3_aa: CASWRGQLTEAFF
v_call: TRBV5-4; clone_size: NA; d_call: NA; j_call: TRBJ1-2; cdr3_nt: TGTGCCAGCAGGAGCGACTTAATAAACTATGGCTACACCTTC; cdr3_aa: CASRSDLINYGYTF
v_call: TRBV11-1; clone_size: NA; d_call: TRBD2; j_call: TRBJ2-1; cdr3_nt: TGTGCCAGCAGCTTAGTCCTAGCGGGAGAGGGTGAGCAGTTCTTC; cdr3_aa: CASSLVLAGEGEQFF
v_call: TRBV7-9; clone_size: NA; d_call: NA; j_call: TRBJ1-2; cdr3_nt: TGTGCCAGCAGCTTTGTTGGGACACGGTATGGCTACACCTTC; cdr3_aa: CASSFVGTRYGYTF
v_call: TRBV19; clone_size: NA; d_call: NA; j_call: TRBJ2-3; cdr3_nt: TGTGCCAGTAGTTTACCTCAGATGGGGAGAGATACGCAGTATTTT; cdr3_aa: CASSLPQMGRDTQYF
v_call: TRBV7-9; clone_size: NA; d_call: NA; j_call: TRBJ2-1; cdr3_nt: TGTGCCAGCAGCACAGGGACCGGACTTACCAATGAGCAGTTCTTC; cdr3_aa: CASSTGTGLTNEQFF
v_call: TRBV4-1; clone_size: few; d_call: NA; j_call: TRBJ1-5; cdr3_nt: TGCGCCAGCAGCCAATCTCCTCACGGTAGCAATCAGCCCCAGCATTTT; cdr3_aa: CASSQSPHGSNQPQHF
v_call: TRBV11-2; clone_size: NA; d_call: TRBD1; j_call: TRBJ2-7; cdr3_nt: TGTGCCAGCAGCTTACGGCAGGGGGCCTACGAGCAGTACTTC; cdr3_aa: CASSLRQGAYEQYF
v_call: TRBV6-6; clone_size: few; d_call: TRBD2; j_call: TRBJ2-7; cdr3_nt: TGTGCCAGCAGTTACCGGGTAACTAGCGGGAGTTACGAGCAGTACTTC; cdr3_aa: CASSYRVTSGSYEQYF
v_call: TRBV21-1; clone_size: NA; d_call: NA; j_call: TRBJ1-5; cdr3_nt: TGTGCCAGCAGCAAACTCCTCGGAGGGAGCAATCAGCCCCAGCATTTT; cdr3_aa: CASSKLLGGSNQPQHF
v_call: TRBV27; clone_size: NA; d_call: TRBD2; j_call: TRBJ2-1; cdr3_nt: TGTGCCAGCAGTGGGGGGGTTCTAGCGGCCTCCTACAATGAGCAGTTCTTC; cdr3_aa: CASSGGVLAASYNEQFF
v_call: TRBV7-2; clone_size: NA; d_call: NA; j_call: TRBJ2-3; cdr3_nt: TGTGCCAGCAGCTTAGGGTTGAGGCAGGGTACAGATACGCAGTATTTT; cdr3_aa: CASSLGLRQGTDTQYF
v_call: TRBV28; clone_size: once; d_call: TRBD2; j_call: TRBJ2-2; cdr3_nt: TGTGCCAGCAGTTCCTCCTTACTAGCGGTTAACACCGGGGAGCTGTTTTTT; cdr3_aa: CASSSSLLAVNTGELFF
v_call: TRBV19; clone_size: NA; d_call: TRBD1; j_call: TRBJ1-6; cdr3_nt: TGTGCCAGTAGTATAGGGGTACAGGGGGGATCACCCCTCCACTTT; cdr3_aa: CASSIGVQGGSPLHF
v_call: TRBV5-6; clone_size: NA; d_call: TRBD1; j_call: TRBJ1-2; cdr3_nt: TGTGCCAGCACCCCACGGACAGGGTGGGATGGCTACACCTTC; cdr3_aa: CASTPRTGWDGYTF
v_call: TRBV5-4; clone_size: NA; d_call: TRBD1; j_call: TRBJ1-3; cdr3_nt: TGTGCCAGCAGCCCGGGACAGGTCGCTGGAAACACCATATATTTT; cdr3_aa: CASSPGQVAGNTIYF
v_call: TRBV30; clone_size: NA; d_call: NA; j_call: TRBJ1-2; cdr3_nt: TGTGCCTGGACCCCCGGAGGGGCAGGGATTGATATTAGTGGCTACACCTTC; cdr3_aa: CAWTPGGAGIDISGYTF
v_call: TRBV5-6; clone_size: NA; d_call: NA; j_call: TRBJ2-3; cdr3_nt: TGTGCCAGCAGCTTGGTAGGGGCCGGTACAGATACGCAGTATTTT; cdr3_aa: CASSLVGAGTDTQYF
v_call: TRBV7-2; clone_size: NA; d_call: TRBD1; j_call: TRBJ2-1; cdr3_nt: TGTGCCAGCAGCTCCCGACAGGGAAGCAATGAGCAGTTCTTC; cdr3_aa: CASSSRQGSNEQFF
v_call: TRBV11-2; clone_size: NA; d_call: TRBD1; j_call: TRBJ1-2; cdr3_nt: TGTGCCAGCAGCCCGGATCCGGGACAGTCCTATGGCTACACCTTC; cdr3_aa: CASSPDPGQSYGYTF
v_call: TRBV7-6; clone_size: NA; d_call: TRBD2; j_call: TRBJ2-5; cdr3_nt: TGTGCCAGCAGGGAGACTAGCGCGTACCAAGAGACCCAGTACTTC; cdr3_aa: CASRETSAYQETQYF